This T cell receptor beta chain was recorded in a study of blood T cell repertoires in COVID-19. Study details: T cells, B-cell-depleted T cells, or PBMCs provided the cDNA or gDNA that served as material.

The repertoire was sequenced with immunoSEQ multiplex PCR; TCRdb's copy has only in-frame clones and lacks some. This sample has about 300,000 clones, with around 92% found just once. Sequenced material: peripheral blood. The receptor was isolated from a woman in her 30s with COVID-19, enrolled during active disease.

Here the CDR3 reads CASSLAGRRIEQYV. In DNA, the CDR3 is TGTGCCAGCAGCTTAGCAGGTCGGCGCATCGAGCAGTACGTC. The V and J genes are TRBV5-4 and TRBJ2-7; D is unclear. Germline assignment: CDR1 SGHNT and CDR2 YYREEE (reference sequence). Trimming cost V 2 bases and J 6 bases, with 15 bases left between them. The CDR3 consists of 14 residues.